This entry features one T cell receptor (beta chain) sequence. Its antigen is unidentified. The data belong to a study of graft-versus-host responses after intestinal transplantation. Across the whole study: Transplants given to recipients were multivisceral, liver-intestinal, or isolated intestinal.

Germline assignment: CDR1 SQVTM and CDR2 ANQGSEA. The CDR3 is 14 residues long. With 5 bases clipped from V and 2 bases from J, the junction kept 9 bases outside the gene matches. Sequencing used immunoSEQ multiplex PCR; TCRdb keeps in-frame clones, though not all of them. Of fewer than 110,000 clones listed, approximately 86% were seen once; the top ten hold less than 0.85%. The source material was unstimulated CD4+ T cells sorted from spleen or lymph node cells, sampled before transplant. This TCR derives from a human donor who was the organ donor for an intestinal transplant. This rearrangement joins TRBV29-1 to TRBJ2-7, with TRBD2 matching 7 bases. The CDR3 sequence: CSVREGLAAYEQYF. The CDR3 DNA is TGCAGCGTTAGAGAGGGGCTAGCGGCCTACGAGCAGTACTTC.